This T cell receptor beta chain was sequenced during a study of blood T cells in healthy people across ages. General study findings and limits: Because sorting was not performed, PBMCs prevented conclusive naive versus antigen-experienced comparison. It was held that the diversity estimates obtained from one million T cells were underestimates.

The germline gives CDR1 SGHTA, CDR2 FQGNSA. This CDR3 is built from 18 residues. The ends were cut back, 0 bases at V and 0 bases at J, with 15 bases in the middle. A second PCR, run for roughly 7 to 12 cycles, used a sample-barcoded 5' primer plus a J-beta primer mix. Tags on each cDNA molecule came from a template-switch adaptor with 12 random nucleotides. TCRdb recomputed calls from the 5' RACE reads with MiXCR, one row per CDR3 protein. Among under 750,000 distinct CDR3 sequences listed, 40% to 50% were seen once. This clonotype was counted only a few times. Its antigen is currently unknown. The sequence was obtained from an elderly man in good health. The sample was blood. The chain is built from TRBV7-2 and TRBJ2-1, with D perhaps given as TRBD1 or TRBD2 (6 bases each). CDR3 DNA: TGTGCCAGCAGCTTAGCTGGGGGCGGGCGGGGCTCCTACAATGAGCAGTTCTTC. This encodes CASSLAGGGRGSYNEQFF.